The next 30 T cell receptor beta chains were all read from a single sample in a study of blood T cell repertoires in COVID-19. The assay was immunoSEQ multiplex PCR, and TCRdb's table has in-frame clones only and misses some. The data hold a few hundred thousand clones, with around 89% observed a single time. The sequencing input was PBMCs or T cells enriched from blood (not recorded which). These receptors were obtained from a man in his forties or fifties who had recovered from COVID-19.

The chain carries TRBV7-2 and TRBJ2-7; TRBD1 aligns across 7 bases. J lost 2 bases, V lost 2 bases, and 3 bases had no gene match. CDR1 and CDR2 (germline): SGHTA, FQGNSA. This CDR3 comprises 14 residues. The CDR3 spells CASSLQGVPYEQYF. The CDR3 bases are TGTGCCAGCAGCTTACAGGGGGTTCCCTACGAGCAGTACTTC.

The count of this clone is one. The CDR3 nucleotides are TGTGCCAGCAGCTTGGGTCCGGGACAGAATTCACCCCTCCACTTT. This translates into CASSLGPGQNSPLHF. The V call is TRBV5-6, the J call TRBJ1-6; 7 bases are a match to TRBD1. This CDR3 spans 15 amino acids. Per the germline V gene, CDR1 is SGHDT and CDR2 is YYEEEE. Trimming at V came to 0 bases and at J to 7 bases, leaving 4 bases not matched to a gene.

This clone occurred many times. The V gene is TRBV7-9, the J gene TRBJ2-5; 11 bases are shared with TRBD1. The CDR3 sequence is 15 residues long. The germline gives CDR1 SEHNR, CDR2 FQNEAQ (reference sequence). Germline trimming cut 4 bases from V and 4 bases from J; bases unmatched to any gene: 5. The DNA for the CDR3 is TGTGCCAGCAGCTCAGGGACAGGGGGGAGAGAGACCCAGTACTTC. Its translation: CASSSGTGGRETQYF.

This chain joins TRBV10-2 and TRBJ1-1; 10 bases align to TRBD1. V gave up 4 bases and J gave up 0 bases; unmatched junction bases: 2. Germline assignment: CDR1 WSHSY and CDR2 SAAADI. The CDR3 extends over 15 amino acids. The CDR3 nucleotides are TGCGCCAGCAGTGGGGACAGGGGAATGAACACTGAAGCTTTCTTT. It codes for CASSGDRGMNTEAFF.

The chain recombines TRBV7-8 with TRBJ1-5; tentatively, D is TRBD1 (6 bases). Trimming removed 8 bases from V and 6 bases from J, with 20 bases in between. The CDR3 is 15 amino acids. Looked up from germline, CDR1 is SGHVS and CDR2 is FQNEAQ. The CDR3 loop is CASSPGGAGIQPQHF. The CDR3 DNA reads TGTGCCAGCTCCCCGGGGGGGGCAGGGATTCAGCCCCAGCATTTT. Combining the CDR3 with reference TRBV7-8 and TRBJ1-5 gives the whole variable domain GAGVSQSPRYKVAKRGQDVALRCDPISGHVSLFWYQQALGQGPEFLTYFQNEAQLDKSGLPSDRFFAERPEGSVSTLKIQRTQQEDSAVYLCASSPGGAGIQPQHFGDGTRLSIL.

The chain has TRBV24-1 and TRBJ2-2; possible D gene TRBD1, 5 bases. The CDR3 is made up of 16 amino acids. Per germline, CDR1 KGHDR and CDR2 SFDVKD. V lost 8 bases, J lost 2 bases, and 17 bases lay in between. The CDR3 region is CATTSAGRTNTGELFF. CDR3 sequence (DNA): TGTGCCACCACCTCAGCTGGCAGGACAAACACCGGGGAGCTGTTTTTT.

The J gene is TRBJ2-5, the V gene TRBV6-5; 7 bases align to TRBD2. The germline gives CDR1 MNHEY, CDR2 SVGAGI. The CDR3 contains 15 residues. V gave up 1 base and J gave up 5 bases; unmatched junction bases: 7. The CDR3 coding sequence is TGTGCCAGCAGTTACTTGGAGGCAGCGGGGGAGACCCAGTACTTC. It encodes CASSYLEAAGETQYF.

This chain connects TRBV7-6 to TRBJ2-1; D is unclear. Trimming took off 0 bases at V and 9 bases at J, with 9 bases between the two ends. Per germline, CDR1 SGHVS and CDR2 FNYEAQ. The CDR3 has 13 amino acids. The CDR3 sequence is CASSLAVAGEQFF. In DNA form, the CDR3 reads TGTGCCAGCAGCTTAGCAGTAGCTGGTGAGCAGTTCTTC.

The CDR3 sequence is CASSLSPSPSPNEQYF. CDR3 sequence (DNA): TGTGCCAGCAGTTTAAGCCCTAGCCCGTCCCCCAACGAGCAGTACTTC. The chain joins TRBV27 to TRBJ2-7; a possible D gene is TRBD2 (5 bases). The germline V and J ends were trimmed by 2 bases and 5 bases, with 19 bases remaining between them. This CDR3 region has 16 residues. Germline V gene sequence: CDR1 MNHEY, CDR2 SMNVEV (reference sequence).

In this sample, this clone turned up a few times. The rearrangement joins TRBV28 to TRBJ2-2, with 12 bases aligning to TRBD2. The CDR3 contains 16 residues. Germline lookup yields CDR1 MDHEN and CDR2 SYDVKM. Trimming cost V 4 bases and J 3 bases; bases outside gene matches: 3. CDR3: CASSSRLAGDTGELFF. The DNA for the CDR3 is TGTGCCAGCAGTTCTCGACTAGCGGGAGACACCGGGGAGCTGTTTTTT.

The V gene is TRBV9, the J gene TRBJ2-5; D is perhaps TRBD1 (6 bases). V was trimmed by 0 bases and J by 4 bases, leaving 10 bases between them. Germline CDR1 reads SGDLS; CDR2 reads YYNGEE. The length of the CDR3 is 14 residues. The CDR3, as DNA: TGTGCCAGCAGCGTAGAGGGGGACCGAGAGACCCAGTACTTC. Encoded protein: CASSVEGDRETQYF.

The count of this clone is one. The chain is built from TRBV28 and TRBJ2-7; the D gene is possibly TRBD1 (6 bases). CDR1 and CDR2 (germline): MDHEN, SYDVKM. V was shortened by 7 bases and J by 4 bases, with 20 bases between the two germline ends. CDR3 length: 15 amino acids. CDR3 bases: TGTGCCAGCAAGCCGGGACATCGGACTGGATACGAGCAGTACTTC. Its translation is CASKPGHRTGYEQYF.

This sequence joins TRBV19 and TRBJ2-5, with a possible D match to TRBD1 (6 bases). CDR3 length: 16 amino acids. Germline V CDR1 and CDR2: LNHDA, SQIVND (reference sequence). Trimming removed 6 bases from V and 5 bases from J, with 22 bases in between. The CDR3 DNA is TGTGCCAGTAGCCCCCGGGACATCCTCTGGGGGGAGACCCAGTACTTC. Protein product: CASSPRDILWGETQYF.

The chain couples TRBV7-2 to TRBJ2-1; 11 bases map to TRBD2. Per germline, CDR1 SGHTA and CDR2 FQGNSA. The CDR3 has 14 amino acids. The V gene end was trimmed by 4 bases and the J gene end by 5 bases; junction bases not matched to a gene: 1. This chain's CDR3 is CASSSGLADNEQFF. In DNA form, the CDR3 reads TGTGCCAGCAGCTCGGGACTAGCGGACAATGAGCAGTTCTTC.

This clone was found a few times. The V call is TRBV5-6, the J call TRBJ1-2; possibly TRBD1 for D (5 bases). CDR1 and CDR2 from the germline V gene are SGHDT and YYEEEE. The V end lost 4 bases, the J end lost 7 bases, and 20 bases lay between the germline ends. The CDR3 has 15 residues. CDR3 DNA: TGTGCCAGCAGCGAGGGACTCTTGGTATTGGGTGGCTACACCTTC. It encodes CASSEGLLVLGGYTF.

V is TRBV6-1 and J is TRBJ1-4; 8 bases are shared with TRBD1. V dropped 3 bases and J dropped 7; count of bases not matched to a gene: 10. Per germline, CDR1 MNHNS and CDR2 SASEGT. This CDR3 spans 16 amino acids. As DNA, the CDR3 is TGTGCCAGCAGTGACGCTGACAGGGGCGCTCGTGAAAAACTGTTTTTT. Its translation: CASSDADRGAREKLFF.

The gene calls are TRBV11-3 and TRBJ1-3; D remains ambiguous. CDR3 length equals 14 residues. V gave up 4 bases and J gave up 4 bases, with 11 bases separating them. Germline CDR1 is SGHNT and CDR2 is YENEEA. The CDR3 sequence is CASSYPTRGNTIYF. As DNA, the CDR3 is TGTGCCAGCAGCTACCCGACCAGGGGAAACACCATATATTTT. The full variable domain, with the rest looked up from reference TRBV11-3 and TRBJ1-3, is EAGVVQSPRYKIIEKKQPVAFWCNPISGHNTLYWYLQNLGQGPELLIRYENEEAVDDSQLPKDRFSAERLKGVDSTLKIQPAELGDSAVYLCASSYPTRGNTIYFGEGSWLTVV.

The chain employs TRBV9 and TRBJ1-1; D might be TRBD1 (5 bases). Trimming took off 0 bases at V and 1 base at J, with 10 bases between the two ends. This CDR3 region has 15 residues. Germline V lookup: CDR1 SGDLS, CDR2 YYNGEE. The CDR3 DNA reads as TGTGCCAGCAGCGTAGTAGGGGCAGCGAACACTGAAGCTTTCTTT. Amino acids: CASSVVGAANTEAFF.

This clone was picked up a small number of times. The genes are TRBV10-1 and TRBJ1-5; possibly TRBD1 for D (6 bases). The CDR3 totals 13 residues. CDR1 and CDR2 (germline): WNHNN, SYGVQD (reference sequence). V was cut by 3 bases and J by 6 bases, with 9 bases left in between. CDR3 bases: TGCGCCAGCAGTGAAGGGGGGGGTCAGCCCCAGCATTTT. Its translation is CASSEGGGQPQHF.

The chain has TRBV19 and TRBJ2-3; the match to TRBD2 covers 7 bases. The germline V gene has CDR1 LNHDA and CDR2 SQIVND (reference sequence). The CDR3 extends over 17 amino acids. V dropped 3 bases and J dropped 1; count of bases not matched to a gene: 10. CDR3 loop: CASSIQVGLAGTDTQYF. DNA for the CDR3: TGTGCCAGTAGTATCCAAGTGGGGCTAGCGGGCACAGATACGCAGTATTTT. The full variable domain, its missing parts supplied by reference TRBV19 and TRBJ2-3, is DGGITQSPKYLFRKEGQNVTLSCEQNLNHDAMYWYRQDPGQGLRLIYYSQIVNDFQKGDIAEGYSVSREKKESFPLTVTSAQKNPTAFYLCASSIQVGLAGTDTQYFGPGTRLTVL.

This clone is medium-sized. This chain uses TRBV5-1 with TRBJ2-7; D is uncertain. CDR1 SGHRS and CDR2 YFSETQ come from the germline V gene. This CDR3 has 16 amino acids. Trimming removed 0 bases at V and 1 base at J, with 14 bases between. CDR3 nucleotide sequence: TGCGCCAGCAGCTTGGTACCAGAAGAACGTTCCTACGAGCAGTACTTC. As protein: CASSLVPEERSYEQYF.

There are a few counts of this clone. The J gene is TRBJ1-2, the V gene TRBV6-2 or TRBV6-3; 7 bases are a match to TRBD1. Germline CDR1 is MNHEY and CDR2 is SVGEGT. The CDR3 length is 17 residues. J lost 4 bases, V lost 6 bases, and 17 bases had no gene match. CDR3 nucleotide sequence: TGTGCCAGCAGCCCTGTAGGGACAGCACGTACCGTCTATGGCTACACCTTC. Its translation: CASSPVGTARTVYGYTF.

V and J are TRBV18 and TRBJ2-1; TRBD2 agrees at 13 bases. The germline gives CDR1 KGHSH, CDR2 LQKENI. This CDR3 has 15 amino acids. V trimming: 3 bases; J trimming: 6 bases; junction bases outside the gene matches: 2. DNA of the CDR3: TGTGCCAGCTCACCGAGGACTAGCGGGAGCAATGAGCAGTTCTTC. Translating it yields CASSPRTSGSNEQFF.

A note on this clone: This same CDR3 is encoded by further DNA sequences in the sample. This chain uses TRBV5-1 with TRBJ1-3, with 7 bases that match TRBD1. CDR1 and CDR2 from the germline V gene are SGHRS and YFSETQ. The junction had 0 bases not matched to a gene; V was cut back by 0 bases and J by 0 bases. This CDR3 has 15 residues. The DNA of the CDR3 is TGCGCCAGCAGCTTGGACAGGGGCTCTGGAAACACCATATATTTT. Translating gives CASSLDRGSGNTIYF.

The V and J genes are TRBV6-5 and TRBJ2-7; 8 bases are shared with TRBD1. The CDR3 covers 14 residues. Trimming at V came to 6 bases and at J to 6 bases, leaving 10 bases not matched to a gene. The germline V gene has CDR1 MNHEY and CDR2 SVGAGI. The DNA for the CDR3 is TGTGCCAGCAGGGACAGGGCAGTTTCAATCGAGCAGTACTTC. The encoded protein is CASRDRAVSIEQYF.

V gene TRBV6-5 combines with J gene TRBJ2-1; 11 bases agree with TRBD2. This CDR3 comprises 15 residues. In germline, CDR1 is MNHEY, CDR2 SVGAGI. Germline trimming cut 4 bases from V and 7 bases from J; bases unmatched to any gene: 6. CDR3 sequence reads: CASSLHSGRGNEQFF. The CDR3 coding sequence is TGTGCCAGCAGTTTACATAGCGGGAGGGGGAATGAGCAGTTCTTC.

V is TRBV18 and J is TRBJ2-3; tentatively, D is TRBD2 (5 bases). The germline V gene encodes CDR1 KGHSH and CDR2 LQKENI. There are 14 residues in the CDR3. V was trimmed by 3 bases and J by 1 base, leaving 8 bases between them. The CDR3 coding sequence is TGTGCCAGCTCACCCAGCGGAGGCACAGATACGCAGTATTTT. It is translated as CASSPSGGTDTQYF.

V usage is TRBV7-9 and J usage is TRBJ1-2; a weak D match, TRBD1 (6 bases). CDR3 length: 17 residues. Germline CDR1 SEHNR, CDR2 FQNEAQ (reference sequence). With 5 bases removed from V and 6 bases from J, the gap between germline ends came to 25 bases. CDR3 nucleotide sequence: TGTGCCAGCAGCCGAACTGGGGGCAAGTTCTACCTCAATGGCTACACCTTC. This gives the protein CASSRTGGKFYLNGYTF.

The chain recombines TRBV18 with TRBJ1-1; 8 bases match TRBD1. With V trimmed by 6 bases and J by 1 base, 4 bases remained unmatched. Germline CDR1 is KGHSH and CDR2 is LQKENI. The CDR3 sequence is 14 residues long. This chain's CDR3 is CASSPGGTNTEAFF. CDR3 DNA sequence: TGTGCCAGCTCCCCAGGGGGCACGAACACTGAAGCTTTCTTT.

The chain carries TRBV28 and TRBJ2-7; TRBD1 might be the D (5 bases). Trimming took off 6 bases at V and 1 base at J, with 10 bases between the two ends. Germline lookup yields CDR1 MDHEN and CDR2 SYDVKM. The CDR3 length is 13 residues. The CDR3 is CASRQTASYEQYF. CDR3 in DNA: TGTGCCAGCAGACAGACAGCGTCCTACGAGCAGTACTTC. Supplemented by reference TRBV28 and TRBJ2-7, the full variable domain reads DVKVTQSSRYLVKRTGEKVFLECVQDMDHENMFWYRQDPGLGLRLIYFSYDVKMKEKGDIPEGYSVSREKKERFSLILESASTNQTSMYLCASRQTASYEQYFGPGTRLTVT.